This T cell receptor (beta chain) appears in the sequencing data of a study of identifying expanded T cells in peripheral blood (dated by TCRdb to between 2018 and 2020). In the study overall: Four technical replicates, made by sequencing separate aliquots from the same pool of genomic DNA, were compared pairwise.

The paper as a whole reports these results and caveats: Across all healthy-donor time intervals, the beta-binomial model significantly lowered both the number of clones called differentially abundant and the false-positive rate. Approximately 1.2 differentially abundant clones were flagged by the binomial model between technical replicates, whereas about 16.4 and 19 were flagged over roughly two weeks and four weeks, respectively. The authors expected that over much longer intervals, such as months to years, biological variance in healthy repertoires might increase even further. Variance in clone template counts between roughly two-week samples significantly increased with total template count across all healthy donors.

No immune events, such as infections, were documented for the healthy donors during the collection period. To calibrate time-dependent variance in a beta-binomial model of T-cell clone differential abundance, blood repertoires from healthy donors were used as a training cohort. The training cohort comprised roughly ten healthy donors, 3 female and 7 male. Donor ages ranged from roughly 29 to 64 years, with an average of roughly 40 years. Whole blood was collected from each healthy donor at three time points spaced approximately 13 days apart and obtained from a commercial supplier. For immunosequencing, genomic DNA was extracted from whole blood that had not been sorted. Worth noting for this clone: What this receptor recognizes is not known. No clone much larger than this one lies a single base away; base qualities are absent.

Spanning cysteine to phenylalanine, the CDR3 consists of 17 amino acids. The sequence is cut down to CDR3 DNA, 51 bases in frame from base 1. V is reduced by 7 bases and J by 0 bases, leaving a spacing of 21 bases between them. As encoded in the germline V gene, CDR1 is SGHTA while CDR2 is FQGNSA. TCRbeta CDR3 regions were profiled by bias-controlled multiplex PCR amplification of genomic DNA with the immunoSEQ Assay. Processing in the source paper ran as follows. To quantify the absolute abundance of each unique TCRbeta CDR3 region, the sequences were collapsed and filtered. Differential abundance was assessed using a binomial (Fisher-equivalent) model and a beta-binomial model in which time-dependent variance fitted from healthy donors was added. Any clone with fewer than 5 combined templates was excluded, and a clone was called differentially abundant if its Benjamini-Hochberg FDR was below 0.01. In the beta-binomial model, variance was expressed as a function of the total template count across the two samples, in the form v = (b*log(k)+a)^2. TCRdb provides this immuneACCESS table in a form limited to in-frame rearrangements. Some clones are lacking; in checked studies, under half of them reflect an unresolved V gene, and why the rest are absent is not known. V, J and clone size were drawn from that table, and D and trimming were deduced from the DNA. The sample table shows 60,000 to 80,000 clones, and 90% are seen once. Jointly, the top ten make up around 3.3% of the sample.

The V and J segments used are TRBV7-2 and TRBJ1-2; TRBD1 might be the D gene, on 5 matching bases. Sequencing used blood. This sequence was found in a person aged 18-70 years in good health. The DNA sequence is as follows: TGTGCCAGCATCTCTCGGGGGGGAGGCGAAGCTAACTATGGCTACACCTTC. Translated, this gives CASISRGGGEANYGYTF. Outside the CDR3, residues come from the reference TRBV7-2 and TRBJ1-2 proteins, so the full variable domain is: GAGVSQSPSNKVTEKGKDVELRCDPISGHTALYWYRQSLGQGLEFLIYFQGNSAPDKSGLPSDRFSAERTGGSVSTLTIQRTQQEDSAVYLCASISRGGGEANYGYTFGSGTRLTVV.